In this sample, the clone carrying this TCR beta chain turned up many times. The antigen is undetermined. The CDR3 sequence is 15 residues long. CDR1 is ENHRY, CDR2 SYGVKD, per germline. The germline V and J ends were trimmed by 4 bases and 3 bases, with 13 bases remaining between them. This record comes from a study of T cells after yellow fever vaccination. General study findings and limits: It was the secondary response that reached its peak faster, day 5 versus 15, but it was weaker. Reappearing after the booster were most of the clones from primary vaccination (around 96% CD4, around 88% CD8).

Template switching with 5'RACE generated the TCR cDNA and added a universal primer site and UMIs. One entry per CDR3 protein, called by TCRdb with MiXCR from the 5' RACE reads. The sample consists of tens of thousands of distinct CDR3 sequences, roughly 7% of them appearing once. The TCR originated in a young man who received the YFV17D yellow fever vaccine. V is TRBV10-3 and J is TRBJ2-1; D perhaps matches TRBD2 (6 bases). Specimen: CD8+ T cells sorted from PBMCs, collected 10 days after the first yellow fever vaccination. The CDR3 is CAISGGLIDYNEQFF. The CDR3 DNA reads TGTGCCATCAGTGGGGGACTGATCGACTACAATGAGCAGTTCTTC.